The rows below give T cell receptor beta chains drawn from one sample of a study of T-cell memory formation after mild COVID-19. TCRdb itself ran the 5' RACE reads through MiXCR, one entry per CDR3 protein. Among some 50,000 distinct CDR3 sequences, around 12% were seen once, and the ten largest hold about 24%. Material for sequencing was PBMCs or a T cell subset sorted from them (not recorded which). These receptors came from a man between 18 and 29 years old who had mild COVID-19 (a few samples of this study predate the infection). Cell type and time point are not known. The CDR3 runs from the conserved cysteine through the conserved F or W. A D gene is named only where the DNA matches it firmly. Clone size, where shown, is once, few, many, or a class for clones that have expanded.

cdr3_aa cdr3_nt j_call v_call clone_size d_call
CASSPGQGPYGYTF TGTGCCAGCAGCCCAGGACAGGGGCCCTATGGCTACACCTTC TRBJ1-2 TRBV9 . TRBD1
CASSQGEGLAGDEQYF TGCGCCAGCAGCCAAGGGGAAGGACTAGCGGGGGACGAGCAGTACTTC TRBJ2-7 TRBV4-3 . TRBD2
CASSQDRTGNNEQFF TGTGCCAGCAGCCAGGATAGGACAGGGAACAATGAGCAGTTCTTC TRBJ2-1 TRBV3-1 many TRBD1
CASSSSSYGYTF TGTGCCAGCAGTTCCTCTTCTTATGGCTACACCTTC TRBJ1-2 TRBV28 few .
CASSHSRSGANVLTF TGTGCCAGCAGCCATAGCAGATCTGGGGCCAACGTCCTGACTTTC TRBJ2-6 TRBV9 few .
CASSPRQGIGYGYTF TGTGCCAGCAGCCCACGACAGGGAATAGGCTATGGCTACACCTTC TRBJ1-2 TRBV7-2 . TRBD1
CASSRIAGEEETQYF TGTGCCAGCAGCCGGATAGCGGGGGAGGAAGAGACCCAGTACTTC TRBJ2-5 TRBV6-1 . TRBD2
CASSPGTSGYEQYF TGTGCCAGCAGCCCCGGGACTAGCGGGTACGAGCAGTACTTC TRBJ2-7 TRBV11-2 many TRBD2
CASSDGTGGRETQYF TGTGCCAGCAGTGATGGGACAGGGGGCCGAGAGACCCAGTACTTC TRBJ2-5 TRBV6-4 . TRBD1
CASTKTGANVLTF TGCGCCAGCACTAAAACTGGGGCCAACGTCCTGACTTTC TRBJ2-6 TRBV4-3 few .
CASSRTGSDEKLFF TGTGCCAGCAGTCGGACAGGGTCAGACGAAAAACTGTTTTTT TRBJ1-4 TRBV6-5 . TRBD1
CAWRVVGQGVSPLHF TGTGCCTGGAGAGTGGTGGGTCAGGGTGTTTCACCCCTCCACTTT TRBJ1-6 TRBV30 few .
CASSADSVGNTEAFF TGTGCCAGCAGCGCCGACAGTGTGGGGAACACTGAAGCTTTCTTT TRBJ1-1 TRBV7-3 many .
CASSLGSSGEQFF TGTGCCAGCAGCTTAGGGTCCTCGGGTGAGCAGTTCTTC TRBJ2-1 TRBV7-3 . .
CASSVGTGNQPQHF TGCGCCAGCAGCGTAGGGACAGGCAATCAGCCCCAGCATTTT TRBJ1-5 TRBV5-1 many TRBD1
CASSLSSRAQYF TGTGCCAGCAGCTTAAGCTCTCGGGCGCAGTACTTC TRBJ2-5 TRBV7-2 many .
CASSYPSRLAGWYEQFF TGTGCCAGCAGTTACCCGAGCAGGCTAGCGGGGTGGTATGAGCAGTTCTTC TRBJ2-1 TRBV6-2/TRBV6-3 few TRBD2
CASRRTGTGGDTQYF TGTGCCAGCAGACGAACCGGGACAGGGGGAGATACGCAGTATTTT TRBJ2-3 TRBV7-2 . TRBD1
CASRSGTSLDTQYF TGCGCCAGCAGATCGGGGACTAGTTTGGATACGCAGTATTTT TRBJ2-3 TRBV5-1 many TRBD2
CASSMAQQGRPFF TGTGCCAGCAGCATGGCGCAACAGGGCAGGCCCTTCTTC TRBJ1-2 TRBV28 . .
CASSRANQETQYF TGTGCCAGCAGCCGGGCAAATCAAGAGACCCAGTACTTC TRBJ2-5 TRBV14 few .
CASSLGVQGLGTEAFF TGCGCCAGCAGCTTGGGTGTACAGGGATTGGGCACTGAAGCTTTCTTT TRBJ1-1 TRBV5-1 . .
CASSYSASVSTEAFF TGTGCCAGCAGTTACTCTGCATCCGTCAGTACTGAAGCTTTCTTT TRBJ1-1 TRBV6-5 few .
CASSQQKSSDPGPLHF TGTGCCAGCAGCCAACAGAAATCATCGGATCCCGGGCCCCTCCACTTT TRBJ1-6 TRBV4-2 many .
CASSEALQAYGYTF TGTGCCAGCAGTGAAGCCCTCCAGGCCTATGGCTACACCTTC TRBJ1-2 TRBV6-1 . .
CASSPTGASGIQYF TGTGCCAGCAGCCCGACAGGGGCGTCTGGCATTCAGTACTTC TRBJ2-4 TRBV4-2 . TRBD1
CASSQEGIVANSPLHF TGCGCCAGCAGCCAAGAGGGTATAGTAGCTAATTCACCCCTCCACTTT TRBJ1-6 TRBV4-3 many .
CASSPPQAGGHYNEQFF TGTGCCAGCAGCCCCCCCCAAGCGGGGGGTCACTACAATGAGCAGTTCTTC TRBJ2-1 TRBV7-9 . TRBD2
CASSRGGAETQYF TGCGCCAGCAGCCGAGGGGGGGCGGAGACCCAGTACTTC TRBJ2-5 TRBV4-1 few .
CASSSAGGQETQYF TGTGCCAGCAGCTCAGCGGGGGGGCAAGAGACCCAGTACTTC TRBJ2-5 TRBV6-2/TRBV6-3 few TRBD2
CASSLGTSAYNEQFF TGTGCCAGCAGCTTAGGCACCTCGGCATACAATGAGCAGTTCTTC TRBJ2-1 TRBV7-9 many .
CASSLAPYEQYF TGCGCCAGCAGCCTAGCCCCCTACGAGCAGTACTTC TRBJ2-7 TRBV10-2 few .
CASSRETGNSPLHF TGTGCCAGCAGCCGAGAAACCGGTAATTCACCCCTCCACTTT TRBJ1-6 TRBV7-9 . .
CASSLTATAEAFF TGTGCCAGCTCATTAACCGCAACCGCTGAAGCTTTCTTT TRBJ1-1 TRBV18 . .
CASSFMPDRNEKLFF TGTGCCAGCAGTTTCATGCCAGACCGAAATGAAAAACTGTTTTTT TRBJ1-4 TRBV27 medium-sized .
CASKGLGNYGYTF TGTGCCAGCAAGGGTCTGGGGAACTATGGCTACACCTTC TRBJ1-2 TRBV6-5 . .
CASSQWGQGASPLHF TGCGCCAGCAGCCAATGGGGCCAGGGGGCCTCACCCCTCCACTTT TRBJ1-6 TRBV4-1 many TRBD1
CASRAGHQNTEAFF TGCGCCAGCAGGGCGGGACACCAGAACACTGAAGCTTTCTTT TRBJ1-1 TRBV5-1 many .
CASSDWYNEQFF TGTGCCAGCAGCGACTGGTACAATGAGCAGTTCTTC TRBJ2-1 TRBV6-2/TRBV6-3 once .
CAWNRQGLAGANVLTF TGTGCCTGGAATAGACAGGGGCTGGCTGGGGCCAACGTCCTGACTTTC TRBJ2-6 TRBV30 few TRBD1
CASSFRGGASPDTQYF TGTGCCAGCAGTTTCCGCGGGGGGGCCAGCCCAGATACGCAGTATTTT TRBJ2-3 TRBV27 few TRBD2
CASSQADHDSYEQYF TGCGCCAGCAGCCAAGCCGACCATGACAGCTACGAGCAGTACTTC TRBJ2-7 TRBV4-1 many .
CASSIEGRNNEQFF TGTGCCAGTAGTATAGAAGGCAGGAACAATGAGCAGTTCTTC TRBJ2-1 TRBV19 . .
CASSPPLLETQYF TGCGCCAGCAGCCCGCCGTTACTCGAGACCCAGTACTTC TRBJ2-5 TRBV4-1 few .
CASSWGDGYGYTF TGTGCCAGCAGTTGGGGGGATGGCTATGGCTACACCTTC TRBJ1-2 TRBV12-3/TRBV12-4 many .
CASSRTRGGMNTEAFF TGTGCCAGCAGCCGGACCAGGGGCGGGATGAACACTGAAGCTTTCTTT TRBJ1-1 TRBV7-2 . .
CASSRRQGSYNEQFF TGTGCCAGCAGTCGCCGACAGGGCTCCTACAATGAGCAGTTCTTC TRBJ2-1 TRBV6-2/TRBV6-3 few TRBD1
CSASPRVAGKETQYF TGCAGTGCTAGTCCCCGCGTAGCGGGGAAAGAGACCCAGTACTTC TRBJ2-5 TRBV20-1 many TRBD2
CASSSWDRGSPLHF TGTGCCAGCAGCTCGTGGGACAGGGGCTCACCCCTCCACTTT TRBJ1-6 TRBV7-9 few TRBD1
CASSQEPKGSLGTEAFF TGCGCCAGCAGCCAAGAACCTAAGGGATCCTTAGGCACTGAAGCTTTCTTT TRBJ1-1 TRBV4-1 few .
CASSSQTGEETQYF TGTGCCAGCAGCTCCCAGACAGGGGAAGAGACCCAGTACTTC TRBJ2-5 TRBV5-5 few TRBD1
CATYTGGPRNGYTF TGTGCCACCTATACAGGGGGTCCCAGGAATGGCTACACCTTC TRBJ1-2 TRBV24-1 . TRBD1
CSARRLFGDPTQYF TGCAGTGCTAGACGCCTCTTTGGGGACCCCACGCAGTATTTT TRBJ2-3 TRBV20-1 many .
CASSYRQGLHTEAFF TGTGCCAGCAGCTATCGACAGGGCCTCCACACTGAAGCTTTCTTT TRBJ1-1 TRBV3-1 . TRBD1
CATSRDGAYQETQYF TGTGCCACCAGCAGAGATGGGGCGTACCAAGAGACCCAGTACTTC TRBJ2-5 TRBV15 many .
CASSPIVGTDTQYF TGTGCCAGCAGCCCTATAGTGGGGACAGATACGCAGTATTTT TRBJ2-3 TRBV7-2 medium-sized .
CASSLERLNGYTF TGCGCCAGCAGCTTGGAACGGTTGAATGGCTACACCTTC TRBJ1-2 TRBV5-1 . .
CASSQDWSGAVGYTF TGTGCCAGCAGCCAAGATTGGTCGGGGGCAGTTGGCTACACCTTC TRBJ1-2 TRBV4-2 many .
CSVVGTDYTEAFF TGCAGCGTTGTGGGGACAGATTACACTGAAGCTTTCTTT TRBJ1-1 TRBV29-1 few TRBD1
CSATPTGAPSYNEQFF TGCAGTGCTACCCCTACGGGGGCCCCCTCCTACAATGAGCAGTTCTTC TRBJ2-1 TRBV20-1 . .